Listed here is a single T cell receptor (beta chain). The target of this receptor is not known. Qualities for individual bases were not recorded, and no much larger clone is one base off. The cohort was made up of 500 to 800 healthy bone marrow donors. At the time of sampling, every cohort member was nominally healthy, though immune exposures that went unrecorded were likely present. The donor tested CMV seronegative and was one of the 352 seronegative cohort members. A peripheral blood sample was provided by each donor, and peripheral blood mononuclear cells were used for TCR beta sequencing. Genomic DNA extraction from the blood cell samples was performed with the Qiagen DNeasy Blood Extraction Kit. This sample is drawn from a study of cytomegalovirus exposure and HLA in healthy donors (dated by TCRdb to the late 2010s). Background for the entire study: In an earlier analysis of some 550 of the donors, less than 350 Gb of sequence data and 90 million to 120 million unique TCR beta sequences from roughly 180 million T cells were reported. High-throughput TCR immunosequencing, statistical association of individual TCRs with disease status, and machine learning were combined to predict cytomegalovirus infection status. An early release covering more than 500 HLA-typed donors comprised about 300 gigabases of sequencing data and 85 million to 100 million unique TCR sequences. Along with the roughly 670-subject first cohort, a separate validation cohort of around 120 different subjects was used. Donor age, sex, ethnicity and CMV serostatus were collected together with the repertoire data. Roughly 5 DR-DQ haplotypes were handled as single units for association and clustering, since linkage in the cohort was strong. The number of donors typed differed by locus, with about 629-630 for A, B, C, DRB1 and DQB1, 522 for DQA1, over 600 for DPA1, and some 450 for DPB1. The later analysis used no new phenotypic data to find candidate immune exposures, relying instead on TCR beta sequences and their occurrence across donors. The study was designed to test whether signatures of past pathogen exposure could be identified by cataloging public T cell receptors. Using immunosequencing, the study profiled T cell repertoires from 666 subjects and related those repertoires to cytomegalovirus serostatus. An earlier analysis of approximately 630 of the donors applied high-throughput TCR beta sequencing to assess whether each TCR beta V gene segment acted as functional or pseudogenic. Among around 400 genotyped donors of the cohort, an average of roughly 230,000 unique TCR beta nucleotide sequences was sequenced per donor, of which about 19% were non-productive. Of the approximately 400 genotyped donors, approximately 80% fell in the genetic ancestry cluster associated with self-reported Caucasian donors. Every repertoire in the discovery cohort had been generated on one and the same sequencing platform. In a later genetic analysis, genome-wide SNP genotypes for about 65% of the roughly 700 donors were used, and that subset was treated as a discovery cohort. To study patterns of TCR occurrence, a later analysis re-analyzed previously published TCR beta repertoires from 600 to 750 donors and added high-resolution HLA genotyping. Both class I and class II loci were covered by HLA typing, at four-digit resolution.

The library was made by the immunoSEQ multiplex PCR assay. The multiplex PCR relied on a mix of 60 forward primers for TCR Vbeta segments and 13 reverse primers for TCR Jbeta segments. The CDR3 region of rearranged TCR beta genes was amplified from genomic DNA with a multiplex PCR assay. Amplified TCR beta libraries were sequenced as 87-base-pair reads on the Illumina HiSeq System. For the original study's pipeline: In a later analysis, some 80 million unique TCR beta chains were counted across the roughly 700 repertoires, and approximately 11 million of these chains were shared by at least two donors. Raw reads were error-corrected and collapsed into unique sequences by a nearest-neighbor algorithm in which closely related sequences were merged to remove PCR and sequencing errors. To assign V, D and J gene segments, CDR3 sequences were aligned to IMGT reference sequences. For a sequence to be retained, a match of at least six nucleotides was required to both a V gene segment and a J gene segment. Rearrangements were called productive when the CDR3 lacked stop codons and stayed in frame with V and J; all others were non-productive. CDR3 was defined according to IMGT convention as the region running from the second conserved V-encoded cysteine to the conserved J-encoded phenylalanine. The earlier analysis of about 570 of the donors excluded any sequence lacking an unambiguous match to a single V gene segment. An earlier analysis of under 750 of the donors called V segments functional above 56.7% productive rearrangements and segregating when the between-donor standard deviation exceeded 5%. A statistical classification framework was developed to diagnose cytomegalovirus status using the catalog of TCR beta chain sequences. V and J gene assignment, in a later analysis, came from comparing TCR nucleotide sequences with IMGT/GENE-DB human TR gene sequences. The TCRdist pipeline was used in a later analysis to assign CDR3 sequences and most-parsimonious VDJ recombination scenarios. In a later analysis, each TCR beta chain was defined by its CDR3 amino acid sequence together with its V-gene family, and reads lacking a unique V-gene family were excluded. A later analysis removed 500 to 600 highly shared, low-generation-probability nucleotide sequences to deal with suspected cross-contamination and a sequencing artifact. In a later analysis, a clonal expansion index for each public chain was calculated from normalized within-repertoire ranks of inferred template counts. A later analysis computed generation probabilities with a VDJ recombination model fitted to out-of-frame rearrangements, and checked the results against IGoR. In a later analysis, TCR-TCR, TCR-HLA and TCR-CMV co-occurrence was scored with hypergeometric tests, and a repertoire-size bias correction was applied to TCR pairs. To estimate false discovery rates, a later analysis permuted the HLA or CMV assignments 20 times. A later analysis grouped co-occurring TCRs with DBSCAN, adding TCRdist sequence similarity when clustering within HLA-allele-positive subsets. For co-occurrence clustering, repertoires with fewer than 30,000 or more than 120,000 public chains were excluded, along with 5 or 6 repertoires with anomalous nucleotide sharing. This is the immuneACCESS table as TCRdb keeps it, with only in-frame sequences that have V and J called. A part of the clones is gone; compared with another copy, unresolved V genes explain less than half, and the rest is unexplained. Clone size and V and J calls were adopted from that table, with D and trimming inferred from the DNA. Within this sample are 90,000 to 110,000 clones, with over 70% of them counted one time only. The ten largest clones represent roughly 5.7% of the sample.

Overall study results and their limits: According to a later analysis, parvovirus B19, influenza, CMV and Epstein-Barr virus appeared linked to several top co-occurrence clusters. CMV serostatus was the only immune exposure information available for the cohort. When HLA alleles, especially DR and DQ, strongly co-occurred, TCR associations were difficult to assign to individual alleles. A cluster of highly shared sequence variants was judged likely to be a technical artifact of the sequencing pipeline. Cytomegalovirus status was reported to be diagnosed by the classifier with high specificity and sensitivity in both the original and validation cohorts. Some IMGT-functional V segments, including TRBV6-2 and TRBV6-3, could not be distinguished by the 87-base-pair reads and were therefore excluded. The study gave a list of about 160 TCR beta chains associated with cytomegalovirus. A later analysis found that HLA-associated TCR beta chains were more clonally expanded and had lower generation probabilities than equally common non-associated chains. Most CMV-associated TCR beta chains appeared to be HLA-restricted in a later analysis, and the HLA associations seemed to be driven largely by CMV exposure. In vitro tests confirmed that a few of the cytomegalovirus-associated TCR beta chains recognize cytomegalovirus antigens. It was suggested by the authors that the approach could potentially be generalized to other disease states and immunological phenotypes. In this cohort, only TCR beta chains were sequenced, and detectable features were limited by the absence of alpha or paired-chain data. According to a later analysis, TCR association rates differed among HLA loci, with DRB1 alleles showing the most associated TCRs and HLA-C alleles showing the fewest. A later genetic analysis reported fewer N-insertions in productive TCRs among donors in an Asian-associated ancestry cluster than the roughly 700-donor mean. Because counts were too low, seventeen rarely observed V segments, including chromosome 9 orphons, were excluded from the earlier analysis of about 500 of the donors. At a false discovery rate of 0.05, a later analysis linked 15,000 to 20,000 TCR beta sequences to specific HLA alleles. Roughly uniform sequencing depth across donors was assumed in presence/absence analyses, although this assumption may not hold. An earlier analysis of 587 of the donors showed that most TCR beta V segments appeared in productive rearrangements either about 90% or about 30% of the time, which broadly matched IMGT annotations. Correlated functional status among segregating V segments might be attributable to linkage disequilibrium, but an unknown experimental factor could not be ruled out. A later genetic analysis associated a missense DCLRE1C variant with V-gene and J-gene trimming of TCR beta chains, and an independent cohort replicated the association. A further reported finding was that TCR beta sequences accurately predicted the HLA-A and HLA-B alleles for most subjects in the first cohort. Because HLA typing was unavailable for some donors at each locus, only the typed subset was used in association tests. Most TCR sequences were observed very rarely across donors, whereas some public TCRs were present in many individuals.

The V and J ends are trimmed by 2 bases and 4 bases, leaving 17 bases between them. The CDR1 and CDR2 encoded by the germline V gene are LGHNA and YNFKEQ. From cysteine to phenylalanine, the CDR3 is 17 amino acids long. Only the CDR3 part of the read is kept: 51 bases, read in frame from the first base. The sequencing sample was made of PBMCs. This receptor was obtained from a male donor in good health and CMV-seronegative. The V and J genes are TRBV4-2 and TRBJ2-2; the D gene is perhaps TRBD1, on 6 matching bases. The CDR3 amino acid sequence is: CASSQHRDTVGTGELFF. The nucleotide sequence is given as TGTGCCAGCAGCCAACACCGGGACACGGTTGGCACCGGGGAGCTGTTTTTT.